This T cell receptor beta chain was profiled in a study of blood T cell repertoires in COVID-19. Study context: The analysed material was cDNA or gDNA that came from T cells, B-cell-depleted T cells, or PBMCs.

Germline V gene sequence: CDR1 MNHEY, CDR2 SMNVEV (reference sequence). The CDR3 has 14 amino acids. J was trimmed by 2 bases and V by 3 bases; bases with no gene match: 3. The authors' processing: Using reference gene primer amplification, nucleated cell counts were estimated. Produced via immunoSEQ multiplex PCR; TCRdb's table is partial and in-frame only. The V and J calls and clone size were taken over from that table, and D and trimming were inferred from the DNA. The sample has a few hundred thousand clones; more than 70% are singletons. The V gene is TRBV27, the J gene TRBJ1-2; 7 nucleotides align to TRBD1. The sample taken for sequencing was peripheral blood. This receptor was taken from a man older than 75 with acute or convalescent COVID-19. This CDR3 is CASSFRTGNYGYTF. CDR3 nucleotide sequence: TGTGCCAGCAGTTTCAGGACAGGCAACTATGGCTACACCTTC.